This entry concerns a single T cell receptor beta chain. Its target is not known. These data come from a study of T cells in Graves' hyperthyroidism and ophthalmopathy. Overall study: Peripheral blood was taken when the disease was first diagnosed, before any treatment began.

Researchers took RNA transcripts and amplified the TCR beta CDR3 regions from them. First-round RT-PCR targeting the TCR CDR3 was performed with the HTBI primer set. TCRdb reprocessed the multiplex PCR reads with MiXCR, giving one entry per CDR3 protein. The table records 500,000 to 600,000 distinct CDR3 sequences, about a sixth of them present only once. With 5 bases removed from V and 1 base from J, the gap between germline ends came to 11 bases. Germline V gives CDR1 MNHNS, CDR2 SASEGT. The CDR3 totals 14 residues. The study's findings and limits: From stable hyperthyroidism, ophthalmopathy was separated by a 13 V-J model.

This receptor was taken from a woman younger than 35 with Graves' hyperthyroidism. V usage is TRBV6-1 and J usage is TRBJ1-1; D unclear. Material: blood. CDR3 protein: CASSYAASNTEAFF. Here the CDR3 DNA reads TGTGCCAGCAGTTACGCGGCTTCGAACACTGAAGCTTTCTTT.